This T cell receptor (beta chain) appears in the sequencing data of a study of human versus mouse CDR3 diversity and MHC coevolution. Naive CD4 T cells, CD45RO-negative and CD62L-positive, were flow-sorted from PBMCs. Method: immunoSEQ multiplex PCR; TCRdb's copy keeps in-frame clones and lacks some. The sample contains more than 60,000 clones, 85% to 95% of which appear only once. Details on this clone: Its target is unknown.

Whole-study results and caveats: Human CDR3s averaged more deletions and insertions than mouse CDR3s. Among all groups, most of the three human donors showed least clonal inequality.

This CDR3 is 10 amino acids long. Trimming left V 3 bases short and J 7 bases short, with 2 bases between. Germline values: CDR1 MNHEY, CDR2 SMNVEV (reference sequence). The chain joins TRBV27 to TRBJ2-3; D not certain. Input material: naive CD4+ T cells from blood. Noted subset: CD45RO-negative CD62L-positive naive CD4 T cells. This receptor was obtained from a person between 25 and 70 years old in good health. The CDR3 DNA reads as TGTGCCAGCAGTTTTAATACGCAGTATTTT. It yields the protein CASSFNTQYF.